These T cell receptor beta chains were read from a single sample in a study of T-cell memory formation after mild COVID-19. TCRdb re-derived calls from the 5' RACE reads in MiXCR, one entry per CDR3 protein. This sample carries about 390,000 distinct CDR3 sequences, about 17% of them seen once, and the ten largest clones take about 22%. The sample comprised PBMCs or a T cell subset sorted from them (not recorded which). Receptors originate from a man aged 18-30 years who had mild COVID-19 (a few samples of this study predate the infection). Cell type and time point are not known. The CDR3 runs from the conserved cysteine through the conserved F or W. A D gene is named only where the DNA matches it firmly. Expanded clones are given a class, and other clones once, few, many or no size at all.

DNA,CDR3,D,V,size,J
TGCGCCAGCAGAGGCGGGGGGGAAGAGACCCAGTACTTC,CASRGGGEETQYF,TRBD2,TRBV5-1,few,TRBJ2-5
TGCGCCAGCAGCCAAGCCAGGGGCGGTGGTTCACCCCTCCACTTT,CASSQARGGGSPLHF,.,TRBV4-3,many,TRBJ1-6
TGTGCCAGCAGATCAGCCGGGACAGGGCTACAAGAGACCCAGTACTTC,CASRSAGTGLQETQYF,TRBD1,TRBV6-2/TRBV6-3,few,TRBJ2-5
TGCGCCAGCAGCTTTGGGACTATCAATGAGCAGTTCTTC,CASSFGTINEQFF,TRBD2,TRBV5-1,many,TRBJ2-1
TGCGCCAGCAGCGAAGTGGTGACGGATAGCTATGGCTACACCTTC,CASSEVVTDSYGYTF,.,TRBV4-1,few,TRBJ1-2
TGTGCCAGCACCACCTCGACAGGGGCGATCTATGGCTACACCTTC,CASTTSTGAIYGYTF,TRBD1,TRBV11-2,.,TRBJ1-2
TGTGCCATCAGTAGGAGGGGCGCCACCGGGGAGCTGTTTTTT,CAISRRGATGELFF,.,TRBV10-3,few,TRBJ2-2
TGCGCCAGCAGCCCAGGGGATTTGAACTATGGCTACACCTTC,CASSPGDLNYGYTF,.,TRBV5-1,.,TRBJ1-2
TGTGCCAGCAGTTACTCGATTAGCCCAAACTATGGCTACACCTTC,CASSYSISPNYGYTF,.,TRBV6-5,.,TRBJ1-2
TGTGCCAGCACCGACAACAGGGATACGCAGTATTTT,CASTDNRDTQYF,.,TRBV6-2/TRBV6-3,once,TRBJ2-3
TGTGCCAGCAGCGGCGACAGGGGGCTAAACGGGGAGCTGTTTTTT,CASSGDRGLNGELFF,TRBD1,TRBV7-3,.,TRBJ2-2
TGTGCCAGCAGCTCTGACTCTAGCAATCAGCCCCAGCATTTT,CASSSDSSNQPQHF,.,TRBV4-2,many,TRBJ1-5
TGTGCCATCAGGGGGACAGACCCGGGACCCTACGAGCAGTACTTC,CAIRGTDPGPYEQYF,TRBD1,TRBV10-3,few,TRBJ2-7
TGCAGTGCTGCCCTACGCTCCTACGAGCAGTACTTC,CSAALRSYEQYF,.,TRBV20-1,few,TRBJ2-7
TGCAGCGCCCGTTTTCTAGCGACTCCCACAGATACGCAGTATTTT,CSARFLATPTDTQYF,.,TRBV29-1,few,TRBJ2-3
TGTGCCAGCAGTCCACGCCCTCACAAGACGAACACCGGGGAGCTGTTTTTT,CASSPRPHKTNTGELFF,.,TRBV6-2/TRBV6-3,.,TRBJ2-2
TGTGCCAGCAGAAGGACAGGGAACGACAATGAGCAGTTCTTC,CASRRTGNDNEQFF,TRBD1,TRBV11-2,.,TRBJ2-1
TGTGCCAGCAGCCAAGGTGGGGGAGGAGTCTATGGCTACACCTTC,CASSQGGGGVYGYTF,.,TRBV3-1,.,TRBJ1-2
TGTGCTAGCAGCGAAACGACAGGGGAGCAAGAGACCCAGTACTTC,CASSETTGEQETQYF,TRBD1,TRBV7-7,.,TRBJ2-5
TGTGCCAGCAGCGCCCGGTCAAGCCTTTGGGATGAGCAGTTCTTC,CASSARSSLWDEQFF,.,TRBV9,.,TRBJ2-1
TGCGCCAGCAGCCAAGGGATAGGACAGCGAAATACGCAGTATTTT,CASSQGIGQRNTQYF,.,TRBV4-1,once,TRBJ2-3
TGCGCCAGCAGCTTAGTCTTCAGCACAGATACGCAGTATTTT,CASSLVFSTDTQYF,.,TRBV5-1,.,TRBJ2-3
TGTGCCAGCAGTTACCTGACTAGCGGTTCCTACAATGAGCAGTTCTTC,CASSYLTSGSYNEQFF,TRBD2,TRBV6-5,many,TRBJ2-1
TGTGCCACCAGCAGAGATTATCAGCCCCAGCATTTT,CATSRDYQPQHF,.,TRBV15,few,TRBJ1-5
TGTGCCACCAGCAGAGATGAACACAATAATGAAAAACTGTTTTTT,CATSRDEHNNEKLFF,.,TRBV15,.,TRBJ1-4